The 23 T cell receptor beta chains below were found in one sample sequenced in a study of cytomegalovirus exposure and HLA in healthy donors (dated by TCRdb to the late 2010s). Libraries were made using the immunoSEQ multiplex PCR assay. The multiplex PCR relied on a mix of 60 forward primers for TCR Vbeta segments and 13 reverse primers for TCR Jbeta segments. TCRdb re-hosts the immuneACCESS table, in-frame sequences only. Its copies lack some clones; in the studies checked, an unresolved V gene accounts for under half of them, and the cause for the rest is not known. This sample comprises more than 65,000 clones, more than 75% of them detected only once. The top ten clones comprise over 1.5% of the sample. The sequenced sample consisted of PBMCs. These receptors originate from a man between 18 and 35 years old in good health and CMV-seronegative.

The chain couples TRBV6-1 to TRBJ1-1; D is perhaps TRBD1 (6 bases). The CDR3 extends over 16 amino acids. The V gene's germline CDR1 is MNHNS and CDR2 SASEGT. V was clipped by 1 base and J by 3 bases, with 15 bases between them. CDR3 sequence reads: CASSEVGRGSDTEAFF. CDR3 nucleotide sequence: TGTGCCAGCAGTGAAGTGGGCAGGGGATCGGACACTGAAGCTTTCTTT.

The V and J genes are TRBV5-1 and TRBJ1-5, with 7 nucleotides matching TRBD1. Germline-derived CDR1 and CDR2 are SGHRS and YFSETQ. Germline trimming cut 0 bases from V and 4 bases from J; bases unmatched to any gene: 4. This CDR3 spans 15 amino acids. The CDR3 here is CASSLGQGGNQPQHF. CDR3 DNA: TGCGCCAGCAGCTTGGGCCAGGGGGGAAATCAGCCCCAGCATTTT.

The chain is built from TRBV5-6 and TRBJ2-3, with a possible D match to TRBD2 (5 bases). The CDR3 extends over 14 amino acids. Trimming shortened V by 4 bases and J by 4 bases, and 13 bases separated the two germline ends. The germline V gene encodes CDR1 SGHDT and CDR2 YYEEEE. As DNA, the CDR3 is TGTGCCAGCAGCCGGCCGGCGGAGGCAGATACGCAGTATTTT. Translating it yields CASSRPAEADTQYF.

This chain uses TRBV9 with TRBJ1-1; D unresolved. The CDR3 runs to 15 residues. CDR1 and CDR2 (germline): SGDLS, YYNGEE. V dropped 4 bases and J dropped 0 bases, with 13 bases sitting between them. The CDR3 region is CASSTSWEMNTEAFF. For the CDR3, the DNA is TGTGCCAGCAGCACGTCTTGGGAGATGAACACTGAAGCTTTCTTT.

In DNA, the CDR3 is TGTGCCAGCAGTGGATCCAACAGGGGGCATATCGAAGAGACCCAGTACTTC. Protein product: CASSGSNRGHIEETQYF. V is TRBV25-1 and J is TRBJ2-5; 9 positions agree with TRBD1. CDR1 and CDR2 (germline): MGHDK, SYGVNS. The CDR3 consists of 17 residues. V trimming: 4 bases; J trimming: 3 bases; junction bases outside the gene matches: 12.

A remark on this clone: A read error may produce the germline difference seen at one junction end. The genes are TRBV10-3 and TRBJ2-1; 7 nucleotides line up with TRBD2. The CDR3 spans 19 residues. Looked up from germline, CDR1 is ENHRY and CDR2 is SYGVKD. For the CDR3, the DNA is TGTGCCATCACTGAGTCGCTAGCGGAAGCCCGAACACAGCGCAATGAGCAGTTCTTC. This translates into CAITESLAEARTQRNEQFF.

The chain uses TRBV28 and TRBJ2-3, with 9 bases identical to TRBD1. CDR1 is MDHEN and CDR2 is SYDVKM in the germline V gene. The J segment lost 2 bases and the V segment lost 3 bases, leaving 3 bases of the junction unmatched. The CDR3 loop spans 15 amino acids. The CDR3 reads CASSFWDRDTDTQYF. CDR3 bases: TGTGCCAGCAGTTTCTGGGACAGGGACACAGATACGCAGTATTTT.

This chain uses TRBV5-4 with TRBJ2-7; the D is unclear. Germline assignment: CDR1 SGHNT and CDR2 YYREEE (reference sequence). The CDR3 has 12 residues. V lost 3 bases and J lost 2, with 6 bases in between. The CDR3, as DNA: TGTGCCAGCAGCTCATCAACCTACGAGCAGTACTTC. As protein: CASSSSTYEQYF.

V gene TRBV19 combines with J gene TRBJ2-2; 7 bases are shared with TRBD1. The CDR3 is 15 amino acids. With V trimmed by 3 bases and J by 6 bases, 7 bases remained unmatched. CDR1 and CDR2 from the germline V gene are LNHDA and SQIVND (reference sequence). As DNA, the CDR3 is TGTGCCAGTAGTATGGGCGACAGGGTCTCCGGGGAGCTGTTTTTT. This translates into CASSMGDRVSGELFF.

This rearrangement joins TRBV7-2 to TRBJ2-5; a weak D match, TRBD1 (7 bases). Germline-derived CDR1 and CDR2 are SGHTA and FQGNSA. This CDR3 has 14 amino acids. With 2 bases removed from V and 4 bases from J, the gap between germline ends came to 11 bases. The chain's CDR3 is CASSLQGGGETQYF. CDR3 in DNA: TGTGCCAGCAGCTTACAGGGGGGCGGAGAGACCCAGTACTTC.

The CDR3 is CASSEGGAQHTQYF. The CDR3, as DNA: TGTGCCAGCAGTGAAGGCGGAGCCCAACATACGCAGTATTTT. This chain uses TRBV25-1 with TRBJ2-3, with no clear D. Germline V gives CDR1 MGHDK, CDR2 SYGVNS. Trimming removed 2 bases at V and 7 bases at J, with 13 bases between. This CDR3 contains 14 residues.

This clone was counted only a few times. The chain uses TRBV28 and TRBJ1-5, with TRBD1 matching 7 bases. CDR1 is MDHEN and CDR2 is SYDVKM in the germline V gene. CDR3 size: 17 residues. Unmatched junction bases numbered 22, after V lost 8 bases and J lost 9 bases. This CDR3 reads CASGPPAQGTFQRPQHF. CDR3 coding DNA: TGTGCCAGCGGACCACCCGCACAGGGGACTTTCCAAAGGCCCCAGCATTTT.

This chain joins TRBV28 and TRBJ2-5; 10 positions match TRBD2. CDR1 is MDHEN, CDR2 SYDVKM, per germline. Germline trimming cut 8 bases from V and 0 bases from J; bases unmatched to any gene: 15. The CDR3 is made up of 18 amino acids. This chain's CDR3 is CASQMESRTSGYQETQYF. The CDR3 DNA reads as TGTGCCAGCCAGATGGAAAGCAGGACTAGCGGATACCAAGAGACCCAGTACTTC.

The chain has TRBV7-3 and TRBJ1-1; 7 nucleotides line up with TRBD1. V lost 5 bases, J lost 0 bases, and 3 bases stayed unmatched. Germline V gene lookup returns CDR1 SGHTA and CDR2 FQGTGA. The CDR3 totals 14 residues. This chain's CDR3 is CASSPGQMNTEAFF. The CDR3 DNA sequence: TGTGCCAGCAGCCCGGGACAGATGAACACTGAAGCTTTCTTT.

V gene TRBV6-6 combines with J gene TRBJ2-7; TRBD1 might be the D (5 bases). CDR1 is MNHNY, CDR2 SVGAGI, per germline (reference sequence). V gave up 2 bases and J gave up 2 bases, with 16 bases separating them. The CDR3 contains 16 residues. The CDR3 DNA reads TGTGCCAGCAGTTACCCACTAACCACAGGTGCCTACGAGCAGTACTTC. It yields the protein CASSYPLTTGAYEQYF.

The chain joins TRBV6-5 to TRBJ1-2; the D is unclear. Germline V lookup: CDR1 MNHEY, CDR2 SVGAGI. The V end was cut by 0 bases, the J end by 1 base, with 9 bases between. This CDR3 spans 15 amino acids. CDR3 nucleotides: TGTGCCAGCAGTTACTCGAGGGCAAATAACTATGGCTACACCTTC. This translates into CASSYSRANNYGYTF.

V is TRBV29-1 and J is TRBJ1-1; tentatively, D is TRBD1 (6 bases). Per the germline V gene, CDR1 is SQVTM and CDR2 is ANQGSEA. Trimming left V 2 bases short and J 6 bases short, with 13 bases between. The CDR3 covers 13 residues. The CDR3 coding sequence is TGCAGCGTTGAAACGGGGGGCTTTGCTGAAGCTTTCTTT. Translated, it gives CSVETGGFAEAFF.

The rearrangement uses TRBV2 and TRBJ2-1; the match to TRBD2 covers 11 bases. This CDR3 has 15 residues. The trim removed 8 bases at V and 3 bases at J, leaving 6 bases unmatched. The germline gives CDR1 SNHLY, CDR2 FYNNEI. As DNA, the CDR3 is TGTGCCAGCTCGGGGACTAGCGGTAACTACAATGAGCAGTTCTTC. Amino acid sequence: CASSGTSGNYNEQFF.

The V gene is TRBV28, the J gene TRBJ1-2; 11 nucleotides agree with TRBD1. V gave up 5 bases and J gave up 8 bases; unmatched junction bases: 7. The germline V gene encodes CDR1 MDHEN and CDR2 SYDVKM. The CDR3 totals 14 residues. In DNA, the CDR3 is TGTGCCAGCAGTCTAACGGACAGGGGGCAGGGCTACACCTTC. It codes for CASSLTDRGQGYTF.

This clone appeared a few times. This rearrangement joins TRBV4-2 to TRBJ2-1, with 7 positions matching TRBD2. The junction had 10 bases not matched to a gene; V was cut back by 4 bases and J by 7 bases. This CDR3 is built from 15 residues. CDR1 is LGHNA, CDR2 YNFKEQ, per germline. The CDR3 reads CASSRTTSLGNEQFF. CDR3 sequence (DNA): TGTGCCAGCAGCCGAACGACTAGCCTGGGGAATGAGCAGTTCTTC.

The chain combines TRBV30 with TRBJ1-3, with 7 bases aligning to TRBD1. The J segment lost 5 bases and the V segment lost 7 bases, leaving 5 bases of the junction unmatched. This CDR3 has 12 residues. Germline V gene lookup returns CDR1 GTSNPN and CDR2 SVGIG (reference sequence). The CDR3 DNA reads TGTGCCTCGAGGGACAGCCGAAACACCATATATTTT. Protein: CASRDSRNTIYF.

This sequence joins TRBV6-5 and TRBJ2-7; weak D call: TRBD1 (5 bases). V was clipped by 2 bases and J by 4 bases, with 6 bases between them. Looked up from germline, CDR1 is MNHEY and CDR2 is SVGAGI. The CDR3 runs 12 residues. For the CDR3, the DNA is TGTGCCAGCAGTTACGACAGATACGAGCAGTACTTC. Its protein product is CASSYDRYEQYF.

The chain carries TRBV5-1 and TRBJ2-5; TRBD1 is a possible D gene (5 bases). The J call may be mistaken, given a closer DNA end match to TRBJ2-7. The CDR3 has 16 residues. CDR1 SGHRS and CDR2 YFSETQ come from the germline V gene. The CDR3 is CASSLDIAQGTYEQYF. The CDR3 DNA sequence: TGCGCCAGCAGCTTGGACATAGCCCAGGGCACCTACGAGCAGTACTTC.